These 22 T cell receptor beta chains originate from one sample sequenced in a study of blood T cell repertoires in COVID-19. This table comes from immunoSEQ multiplex PCR, and its TCRdb copy is limited to in-frame clones, with some not included. The top ten clones hold 8.6% of a sample with 120,000 to 150,000 clones, about 86% of them seen once. Sequencing was done on a sample of peripheral blood. The receptors here all came from a woman aged 45-59 years with active or convalescent COVID-19.

The chain is built from TRBV28 and TRBJ2-5; unclear D gene. Germline CDR1 and CDR2: MDHEN and SYDVKM. The CDR3 is 12 residues long. With 6 bases removed from V and 3 bases from J, the gap between germline ends came to 8 bases. CDR3 region: CASRRLKETQYF. The DNA for the CDR3 is TGTGCCAGCAGGCGCTTAAAAGAGACCCAGTACTTC. Full variable domain (missing parts from reference TRBV28 and TRBJ2-5): DVKVTQSSRYLVKRTGEKVFLECVQDMDHENMFWYRQDPGLGLRLIYFSYDVKMKEKGDIPEGYSVSREKKERFSLILESASTNQTSMYLCASRRLKETQYFGPGTRLLVL.

This clone was found once. The V call is TRBV3-1 (or the pseudogene TRBV3-2), the J call TRBJ1-5; TRBD1 might be the D (5 bases). CDR1 LGHDT and CDR2 YNNKEL come from the germline V gene (reference sequence). Trimming stripped 1 base from V and 4 bases from J, with 11 bases between. This CDR3 comprises 15 residues. CDR3 region: CASSQGPPGNQPQHF. In nucleotides, the CDR3 is TGTGCCAGCAGCCAAGGTCCCCCAGGGAATCAGCCCCAGCATTTT.

The CDR3 sequence: CASSLQLGAEYSNQPQHF. CDR3 bases: TGTGCCAGCAGCTTACAACTGGGGGCCGAATATAGCAATCAGCCCCAGCATTTT. The J gene is TRBJ1-5, the V gene TRBV7-8, with a possible D match to TRBD1 (6 bases). The germline V gene encodes CDR1 SGHVS and CDR2 FQNEAQ. V was trimmed by 2 bases and J by 0 bases, leaving 17 bases between them. This CDR3 region has 18 residues.

This chain connects TRBV3-1 (or the pseudogene TRBV3-2) to TRBJ1-2; D is undetermined. Between the trimmed V and J ends, which lost 1 base and 8 bases, there was a span of 8 bases. Germline assignment: CDR1 LGHDT and CDR2 YNNKEL (reference sequence). CDR3 length equals 12 residues. CDR3 DNA sequence: TGTGCCAGCAGCCAAGGGACTCGCGGCTACACCTTC. Translating gives CASSQGTRGYTF.

The chain links TRBV28 to TRBJ1-2; D is unclear. V lost 3 bases to trimming and J lost 8 bases, with 16 bases between them. Germline values: CDR1 MDHEN, CDR2 SYDVKM. This CDR3 region has 14 residues. CDR3 residues: CASSLSAQAGGYTF. In DNA, the CDR3 is TGTGCCAGCAGTTTGTCTGCGCAGGCGGGAGGCTACACCTTC.

This chain joins TRBV6-2 or TRBV6-3 and TRBJ1-5, with unresolved D. CDR1 and CDR2 from the germline V gene are MNHEY and SVGEGT. The germline V and J ends were trimmed by 2 bases and 2 bases, with 10 bases remaining between them. The CDR3 consists of 15 residues. CDR3 protein: CASSYRKAGNQPQHF. DNA for the CDR3: TGTGCCAGCAGTTACAGGAAAGCGGGCAATCAGCCCCAGCATTTT.

This chain links TRBV7-9 with TRBJ1-1; D might be TRBD1 (6 bases). CDR3 length: 18 amino acids. Trimming took off 5 bases at V and 1 base at J, with 23 bases between the two ends. CDR1 is SEHNR and CDR2 is FQNEAQ in the germline V gene (reference sequence). Here the CDR3 reads CASSLFRDTRTKNTEAFF. The CDR3 DNA reads TGTGCCAGCAGCCTCTTCAGGGACACAAGGACGAAGAACACTGAAGCTTTCTTT. The whole variable domain, filled in from reference TRBV7-9 and TRBJ1-1, reads DTGVSQNPRHKITKRGQNVTFRCDPISEHNRLYWYRQTLGQGPEFLTYFQNEAQLEKSRLLSDRFSAERPKGSFSTLEIQRTEQGDSAMYLCASSLFRDTRTKNTEAFFGQGTRLTVV.

The CDR3 DNA is TGTGCCAGCACTCGTAGTGCGAACACTGAAGCTTTCTTT. Encoded protein: CASTRSANTEAFF. This chain uses TRBV28 with TRBJ1-1, with D uncertain. The CDR3 consists of 13 residues. CDR1 MDHEN and CDR2 SYDVKM come from the germline V gene. Trimming stripped 7 bases from V and 1 base from J, with 10 bases between.

This chain connects TRBV11-2 to TRBJ2-1; possibly TRBD1 for D (5 bases). This CDR3 contains 14 residues. V shed 1 base and J shed 5 bases, with 9 bases lying between them. Germline CDR1 and CDR2: SGHAT and FQNNGV. CDR3 bases: TGTGCCAGCAGCTTAGCAGGGAATCACAATGAGCAGTTCTTC. Amino acids: CASSLAGNHNEQFF.

This clone has just a few counts. DNA for the CDR3: TGTGCCAGCAGTACACCGGGACTAGCGGGGGGGAGGGGCAATGAGCAGTTCTTC. It codes for CASSTPGLAGGRGNEQFF. The chain has TRBV27 and TRBJ2-1, with 16 bases that match TRBD2. CDR3 size: 18 residues. V lost 5 bases, J lost 6 bases, and 10 bases stayed unmatched. Germline V gene data show CDR1 as MNHEY and CDR2 as SMNVEV (reference sequence).

The chain recombines TRBV23-1 with TRBJ2-3; D is possibly TRBD1 (5 bases). TRBV23-1 is an ORF, and what it does is uncertain. The V end was cut by 4 bases, the J end by 0 bases, with 11 bases between. There are 15 residues in the CDR3. The CDR3 coding sequence is TGCGCCAGCAGTCCGAGTACAGGTAGCACAGATACGCAGTATTTT. Amino acid sequence: CASSPSTGSTDTQYF.

J is TRBJ2-2 and V is TRBV24-1; 10 nucleotides line up with TRBD1. Germline assignment: CDR1 KGHDR and CDR2 SFDVKD. The CDR3 is 17 amino acids. With V trimmed by 5 bases and J by 3 bases, 8 bases remained unmatched. The CDR3 loop reads CATSGVLTGGDTGELFF. The CDR3 nucleotides are TGTGCCACCAGTGGAGTGCTGACAGGGGGCGACACCGGGGAGCTGTTTTTT.

The J gene is TRBJ1-1, the V gene TRBV4-2, with 9 positions matching TRBD1. The CDR3 contains 16 residues. CDR1 and CDR2 from the germline V gene are LGHNA and YNFKEQ. The J segment lost 5 bases and the V segment lost 0 bases, leaving 7 bases of the junction unmatched. This CDR3 reads CASSQEKGQGLTEAFF. The CDR3 region has the DNA TGTGCCAGCAGCCAAGAAAAGGGACAGGGCTTGACTGAAGCTTTCTTT.

This clone occurred once. This chain joins TRBV3-1 (or the pseudogene TRBV3-2) and TRBJ1-5; 10 nucleotides agree with TRBD1. In germline, CDR1 is LGHDT, CDR2 YNNKEL (reference sequence). Losses at the gene ends were 0 bases for V and 0 bases for J; bases not matched to a gene: 11. This CDR3 is 20 amino acids long. In nucleotides, the CDR3 is TGTGCCAGCAGCCAAGATGGTCCGGGACAGGGGACCTATAGCAATCAGCCCCAGCATTTT. Translation: CASSQDGPGQGTYSNQPQHF.

This clone was seen only once. This rearrangement joins TRBV4-3 to TRBJ2-7; 7 positions match TRBD1. CDR3 length: 14 residues. V trimming: 4 bases; J trimming: 3 bases; junction bases outside the gene matches: 6. Germline V gives CDR1 LGHNA, CDR2 YSLEER. Here the CDR3 reads CASSPQGVGYEQYF. CDR3 coding DNA: TGCGCCAGCAGCCCTCAGGGGGTAGGCTACGAGCAGTACTTC.

This clone was observed a single time. The V call is TRBV18, the J call TRBJ2-1; the D gene is possibly TRBD1 (6 bases). Germline-derived CDR1 and CDR2 are KGHSH and LQKENI. Deletions cut 4 bases from V and 0 bases from J, with 10 bases between. CDR3 length: 15 amino acids. CDR3 coding DNA: TGTGCCAGCTCACTCCAGGGGTACTCCTACAATGAGCAGTTCTTC. As protein: CASSLQGYSYNEQFF.

The chain links TRBV5-5 to TRBJ1-1; D is possibly TRBD1 (5 bases). Germline-derived CDR1 and CDR2 are SGHKS and YYEKEE (reference sequence). The V gene lost 2 bases and the J gene lost 4 bases, with 12 bases spanning the gap. This CDR3 is 14 amino acids long. CDR3 bases: TGTGCCAGCAGCTTCGGGCAAAGGGGCACTGAAGCTTTCTTT. It codes for CASSFGQRGTEAFF.

The chain recombines TRBV7-3 with TRBJ2-1, with 8 bases that match TRBD2. V dropped 3 bases and J dropped 2; count of bases not matched to a gene: 3. CDR3 length: 15 amino acids. Germline-derived CDR1 and CDR2 are SGHTA and FQGTGA. CDR3 nucleotide sequence: TGTGCCAGCAGCTTGAGCGGGGGACCCTACAATGAGCAGTTCTTC. This codes for CASSLSGGPYNEQFF.

The J gene is TRBJ2-5, the V gene TRBV6-5, with 7 bases fitting TRBD1. This CDR3 is 15 amino acids long. Germline CDR1 is MNHEY and CDR2 is SVGAGI. The V gene end was trimmed by 2 bases and the J gene end by 4 bases; junction bases not matched to a gene: 7. The CDR3 protein is CASSYDRAFRETQYF. DNA of the CDR3: TGTGCCAGCAGTTACGACAGGGCCTTTCGAGAGACCCAGTACTTC.

This chain joins TRBV30 and TRBJ2-4; a weak D match, TRBD2 (6 bases). This CDR3 spans 13 amino acids. From germline, CDR1 is GTSNPN and CDR2 SVGIG (reference sequence). V was clipped by 1 base and J by 8 bases, with 12 bases between them. CDR3 in amino acids: CAWSGAGGDIQYF. DNA for the CDR3: TGTGCCTGGAGTGGGGCAGGAGGGGACATTCAGTACTTC. Using reference TRBV30 and TRBJ2-4 for the parts outside the CDR3, the full variable domain is SQTIHQWPATLVQPVGSPLSLECTVEGTSNPNLYWYRQAAGRGLQLLFYSVGIGQISSEVPQNLSASRPQDRQFILSSKKLLLSDSGFYLCAWSGAGGDIQYFGAGTRLSVL.

J is TRBJ1-1 and V is TRBV27; unclear D gene. The V end lost 3 bases, the J end lost 0 bases, and 14 bases lay between the germline ends. The CDR3 is 16 residues long. The V gene's germline CDR1 is MNHEY and CDR2 SMNVEV (reference sequence). CDR3 in DNA: TGTGCCAGCAGTTTCAGTTCGCGGCTTATGAACACTGAAGCTTTCTTT. Its protein is CASSFSSRLMNTEAFF.

This clone has a handful of counts. V usage is TRBV7-2 and J usage is TRBJ2-7; D is perhaps TRBD2 (5 bases). The CDR3 runs to 14 residues. Germline CDR1 is SGHTA and CDR2 is FQGNSA. Trimming left V 5 bases short and J 1 base short, with 12 bases between. The CDR3 region has the DNA TGTGCCAGCAGCGCCAGGTCGGGGTCCTACGAGCAGTACTTC. This encodes CASSARSGSYEQYF.